The 29 T cell receptor beta chains in this list originate from one sample, sequenced in a study of shared clonotypes between healthy human individuals. This table comes from immunoSEQ multiplex PCR, and its TCRdb copy is limited to in-frame clones, with some not included. The profile covers 2 million to 2.5 million clones, with approximately 94% appearing a single time and less than 0.15% taken by the ten largest. Sequenced sample: naive CD4+ T cells sorted from blood. Subset indicated: CD45RA+ positively selected. The receptors were sampled from a man between 18 and 29 years old in good health.

As concerns this clone: This sample includes further DNA sequences coding for the same CDR3. The chain is built from TRBV6-1 and TRBJ1-6; 9 bases agree with TRBD1. The J segment lost 7 bases and the V segment lost 6 bases, leaving 4 bases of the junction unmatched. The germline V gene encodes CDR1 MNHNS and CDR2 SASEGT. The CDR3 has 14 amino acids. CDR3 nucleotide sequence: TGTGCCAGCAGCGGAGACAGGGGGAATTCACCCCTCCACTTT. Its protein product is CASSGDRGNSPLHF.

V usage is TRBV7-6 and J usage is TRBJ2-7; TRBD1 aligns across 9 bases. This CDR3 spans 15 amino acids. Germline assignment: CDR1 SGHVS and CDR2 FNYEAQ. Trimming at V came to 5 bases and at J to 2 bases, leaving 7 bases not matched to a gene. CDR3 loop: CASSRAGQGPYEQYF. For the CDR3, the DNA is TGTGCCAGCAGCCGAGCGGGACAGGGACCCTACGAGCAGTACTTC. The full variable domain, rest sourced from reference TRBV7-6 and TRBJ2-7, is GAGVSQSPRYKVTKRGQDVALRCDPISGHVSLYWYRQALGQGPEFLTYFNYEAQQDKSGLPNDRFSAERPEGSISTLTIQRTEQRDSAMYRCASSRAGQGPYEQYFGPGTRLTVT.

This chain connects TRBV19 to TRBJ1-4; possible D gene TRBD1, 5 bases. The V and J ends lost 5 bases and 8 bases respectively, with 18 bases between them. Germline V gene lookup returns CDR1 LNHDA and CDR2 SQIVND (reference sequence). CDR3 size: 15 residues. CDR3 DNA sequence: TGTGCCAGTAGTTCCTCGGACACGGGGCAGGAAAAACTGTTTTTT. Its translation: CASSSSDTGQEKLFF.

The gene calls are TRBV30 and TRBJ2-2; D unclear. Germline loops: CDR1 GTSNPN, CDR2 SVGIG (reference sequence). V was shortened by 4 bases and J by 8 bases, with 14 bases between the two germline ends. This CDR3 is 13 amino acids long. The CDR3 DNA follows: TGTGCCTGGAACCCCCAAGGTCCGGGGGAGCTGTTTTTT. Its translation is CAWNPQGPGELFF.

This clone came up once. The V gene is TRBV10-3, the J gene TRBJ2-7; 10 nucleotides match TRBD2. The CDR3 is made up of 15 amino acids. CDR1 and CDR2 from the germline V gene are ENHRY and SYGVKD. With V trimmed by 6 bases and J by 5 bases, 10 bases remained unmatched. CDR3 sequence reads: CAIRRGASGSNEQYF. CDR3 in DNA: TGTGCCATCAGAAGAGGAGCTAGCGGGAGCAACGAGCAGTACTTC.

This clone was observed once. The V gene is TRBV19, the J gene TRBJ2-2; D is ambiguous. V was trimmed by 3 bases and J by 0 bases, leaving 5 bases between them. Germline CDR1 reads LNHDA; CDR2 reads SQIVND (reference sequence). The CDR3 length is 14 residues. In nucleotides, the CDR3 is TGTGCCAGTAGTATCGAAACGAACACCGGGGAGCTGTTTTTT. Translating gives CASSIETNTGELFF.

The chain combines TRBV27 with TRBJ2-5; D is unresolved. This CDR3 is built from 14 residues. CDR1 and CDR2 from the germline V gene are MNHEY and SMNVEV (reference sequence). V lost 6 bases and J lost 0, with 11 bases in between. The CDR3 coding sequence is TGTGCCAGCAGCCAGCAGTATAACCAAGAGACCCAGTACTTC. Its translation is CASSQQYNQETQYF.

V and J are TRBV18 and TRBJ1-3; D not certain. Germline assignment: CDR1 KGHSH and CDR2 LQKENI. V lost 2 bases and J lost 2, with 7 bases in between. The CDR3 loop spans 14 amino acids. CDR3 protein: CASSPGHAGNTIYF. The CDR3 nucleotides read TGTGCCAGCTCACCAGGGCACGCTGGAAACACCATATATTTT.

This rearrangement joins TRBV28 to TRBJ1-4; D is unresolved. V lost 4 bases and J 10 bases, leaving 10 bases between the germline ends. The CDR3 runs to 12 residues. The germline V gene has CDR1 MDHEN and CDR2 SYDVKM. CDR3 region: CASSSFARKLFF. As DNA, the CDR3 is TGTGCCAGCAGTTCCTTTGCGAGAAAACTGTTTTTT.

The rearrangement links TRBV19 to TRBJ1-2, with 8 bases identical to TRBD1. J was trimmed by 6 bases and V by 6 bases; bases with no gene match: 9. In germline, CDR1 is LNHDA, CDR2 SQIVND (reference sequence). The CDR3 consists of 14 residues. CDR3 bases: TGTGCCAGTAGCCTATCACAGGGGGTGAATGGCTACACCTTC. Its translation is CASSLSQGVNGYTF.

This rearrangement joins TRBV5-1 to TRBJ1-4; 8 positions match TRBD1. The CDR3 consists of 19 residues. J gave up 1 base and V 0 bases, and 11 bases lay outside the gene matches. The germline V gene encodes CDR1 SGHRS and CDR2 YFSETQ. The CDR3 here is CASSLGRTGSRLTNEKLFF. DNA for the CDR3: TGCGCCAGCAGCTTGGGGCGGACAGGGTCGCGATTAACTAATGAAAAACTGTTTTTT. The complete variable domain, with remaining parts taken from reference TRBV5-1 and TRBJ1-4, reads KAGVTQTPRYLIKTRGQQVTLSCSPISGHRSVSWYQQTPGQGLQFLFEYFSETQRNKGNFPGRFSGRQFSNSRSEMNVSTLELGDSALYLCASSLGRTGSRLTNEKLFFGSGTQLSVL.

The genes are TRBV28 and TRBJ2-5; perhaps TRBD2 as D (6 bases). This CDR3 contains 14 residues. V lost 5 bases, J lost 0 bases, and 10 bases lay in between. The germline gives CDR1 MDHEN, CDR2 SYDVKM. In nucleotides, the CDR3 is TGTGCCAGCAGTCCTGGAGGGAACCAAGAGACCCAGTACTTC. Translation: CASSPGGNQETQYF.

The genes are TRBV6-1 and TRBJ2-1; tentatively, D is TRBD2 (6 bases). Germline V gene sequence: CDR1 MNHNS, CDR2 SASEGT. The CDR3 runs 16 residues. Trimming left V 2 bases short and J 0 bases short, with 11 bases between. The DNA for the CDR3 is TGTGCCAGCAGTGAACGAACCGGGGGCTCCTACAATGAGCAGTTCTTC. Translation gives CASSERTGGSYNEQFF.

The rearrangement joins TRBV15 to TRBJ1-5; D may be TRBD1 (5 bases). The V gene lost 0 bases and the J gene lost 9 bases, with 15 bases spanning the gap. The CDR3 runs 15 residues. The germline gives CDR1 LNHNV, CDR2 YYDKDF (reference sequence). This CDR3 reads CATSRDQAGRRPQHF. The DNA for the CDR3 is TGTGCCACCAGCAGAGATCAGGCAGGGAGAAGGCCCCAGCATTTT.

The V gene is TRBV4-3, the J gene TRBJ2-5; D is perhaps TRBD1 (7 bases). CDR3 length: 14 residues. The germline V gene has CDR1 LGHNA and CDR2 YSLEER. The ends were cut back, 2 bases at V and 7 bases at J, with 14 bases in the middle. CDR3 sequence reads: CASSQIRQGGTQYF. The CDR3 region has the DNA TGCGCCAGCAGCCAAATACGACAGGGAGGGACCCAGTACTTC.

The CDR3 DNA reads TGTGCCTGGAGTGTCTCGGGGGCTCCAGATACGCAGTATTTT. This codes for CAWSVSGAPDTQYF. This sequence joins TRBV30 and TRBJ2-3; D possibly matches TRBD1 or TRBD2 (6 bases each). The germline CDR1 and CDR2 sequences are GTSNPN and SVGIG (reference sequence). The CDR3 consists of 14 residues. The V and J ends lost 0 bases and 4 bases respectively, with 11 bases between them.

The chain couples TRBV5-6 to TRBJ2-5; possibly TRBD1 or TRBD2 for D (5 bases each). There are 14 residues in the CDR3. Trimming left V 5 bases short and J 2 bases short, with 13 bases between. CDR1 is SGHDT, CDR2 YYEEEE, per germline. DNA of the CDR3: TGTGCCAGCAGAGCTAGGGACGTACAAGAGACCCAGTACTTC. This translates into CASRARDVQETQYF.

The chain has TRBV7-2 and TRBJ2-3, with 9 bases that match TRBD2. This CDR3 contains 17 residues. Germline V gene sequence: CDR1 SGHTA, CDR2 FQGNSA. The ends lost 2 bases at V and 3 bases at J; junction bases unmatched: 9. The CDR3 bases are TGTGCCAGCAGCTTATGGGGTAGCGGGAGTTTTACAGATACGCAGTATTTT. Protein product: CASSLWGSGSFTDTQYF. Supplemented by reference TRBV7-2 and TRBJ2-3, the full variable domain reads GAGVSQSPSNKVTEKGKDVELRCDPISGHTALYWYRQSLGQGLEFLIYFQGNSAPDKSGLPSDRFSAERTGGSVSTLTIQRTQQEDSAVYLCASSLWGSGSFTDTQYFGPGTRLTVL.

The chain employs TRBV9 and TRBJ2-2; D might be TRBD1 (5 bases). Trimming took off 3 bases at V and 4 bases at J, with 10 bases between the two ends. The germline V gene has CDR1 SGDLS and CDR2 YYNGEE. There are 14 residues in the CDR3. The CDR3 bases are TGTGCCAGCAGCGCCTCAGGGATCACCGGGGAGCTGTTTTTT. Protein sequence: CASSASGITGELFF.

This sequence joins TRBV7-2 and TRBJ1-2; D not certain. The length of the CDR3 is 15 residues. Germline V lookup: CDR1 SGHTA, CDR2 FQGNSA. V gave up 2 bases and J gave up 0 bases, with 10 bases separating them. The DNA for the CDR3 is TGTGCCAGCAGCTTATTTGAGGGATCTAACTATGGCTACACCTTC. Protein: CASSLFEGSNYGYTF.

J is TRBJ2-2 and V is TRBV2; perhaps TRBD1 as D (6 bases). V lost 7 bases and J 2 bases, leaving 17 bases between the germline ends. This CDR3 is 16 amino acids long. CDR1 is SNHLY, CDR2 FYNNEI, per germline. CDR3 loop: CASTTDRGFNTGELFF. The CDR3 bases are TGTGCCAGCACCACGGACAGAGGGTTTAACACCGGGGAGCTGTTTTTT.

On this clone: Other DNA sequences from this sample encode an identical CDR3 as well. The CDR3 sequence: CASSLAGTYEQYF. Here the CDR3 DNA reads TGTGCCAGCAGCTTAGCGGGAACGTACGAGCAGTACTTC. The chain joins TRBV7-9 to TRBJ2-7; unclear D gene. The CDR3 is made up of 13 amino acids. Trimming left V 0 bases short and J 4 bases short, with 7 bases between. CDR1 SEHNR and CDR2 FQNEAQ come from the germline V gene (reference sequence). Full variable domain (missing parts from reference TRBV7-9 and TRBJ2-7): DTGVSQNPRHKITKRGQNVTFRCDPISEHNRLYWYRQTLGQGPEFLTYFQNEAQLEKSRLLSDRFSAERPKGSFSTLEIQRTEQGDSAMYLCASSLAGTYEQYFGPGTRLTVT.

The rearrangement links TRBV28 to TRBJ1-1; D gene ambiguous. The CDR3 runs 15 residues. The ends were cut back, 4 bases at V and 8 bases at J, with 20 bases in the middle. Per germline, CDR1 MDHEN and CDR2 SYDVKM. The DNA for the CDR3 is TGTGCCAGCAGTTCCCCGGGTCTAAAAAGGGCGGAAGCTTTCTTT. This sequence encodes CASSSPGLKRAEAFF.

This chain connects TRBV5-4 to TRBJ1-4, with a tentative D call TRBD1 (6 bases). The germline V and J ends were trimmed by 4 bases and 8 bases, with 15 bases remaining between them. The CDR3 spans 14 residues. The germline V gene has CDR1 SGHNT and CDR2 YYREEE (reference sequence). The DNA for the CDR3 is TGTGCCAGCAGCCCCCGGGGGGCAGAAGAAAAACTGTTTTTT. Protein: CASSPRGAEEKLFF.

Worth noting for this clone: This same CDR3 is encoded by further DNA sequences in the sample. The chain has TRBV7-9 and TRBJ2-2; no definite D call. The V gene lost 2 bases and the J gene lost 6 bases, with 4 bases spanning the gap. CDR1 is SEHNR and CDR2 is FQNEAQ in the germline V gene (reference sequence). The CDR3 runs 12 residues. CDR3 residues: CASSLFPGELFF. CDR3 coding DNA: TGTGCCAGCAGCTTATTTCCCGGGGAGCTGTTTTTT.

V usage is TRBV7-9 and J usage is TRBJ2-3, with 12 bases aligning to TRBD2. CDR1 and CDR2 from the germline V gene are SEHNR and FQNEAQ (reference sequence). V was clipped by 4 bases and J by 0 bases; unmatched bases: 2. This CDR3 is 16 amino acids long. This chain's CDR3 is CASSYGLAGSTDTQYF. CDR3 sequence (DNA): TGTGCCAGCAGCTACGGACTAGCGGGGAGCACAGATACGCAGTATTTT.

This clone was counted only a few times. The rearrangement uses TRBV28 and TRBJ1-2; 11 bases are a match to TRBD1. The CDR3 is made up of 13 amino acids. Trimming cost V 6 bases and J 4 bases; bases outside gene matches: 1. CDR1 and CDR2 from the germline V gene are MDHEN and SYDVKM. CDR3 protein: CASRGTGGYGYTF. The CDR3 nucleotides read TGTGCCAGCAGAGGGACAGGGGGCTATGGCTACACCTTC.

The V and J genes are TRBV5-6 and TRBJ2-5; 9 bases are shared with TRBD1. Germline loops: CDR1 SGHDT, CDR2 YYEEEE. The V segment lost 3 bases and the J segment 5 bases; nucleotides outside the gene matches: 8. This CDR3 contains 15 residues. The CDR3 protein is CASSSYRGQWETQYF. In DNA, the CDR3 is TGTGCCAGCAGCTCATACAGGGGGCAGTGGGAGACCCAGTACTTC.

A remark on this clone: Because the CDR3's place on the DNA is in doubt, the DNA is left out and the CDR3 is given as listed by TCRdb. This rearrangement joins TRBV19 to TRBJ2-3; the tabulated D call, TRBD2, remains unverified against the DNA. CDR1 LNHDA and CDR2 SQIVND come from the germline V gene (reference sequence). From its first to its last residue, the CDR3 has 15 amino acids. The CDR3 reads CASTSGLAGEDTQYF.